This T cell receptor beta chain was obtained from a study of shared clonotypes between healthy human individuals. In regard to this clone: Its specificity is not known.

The V end lost 0 bases, the J end lost 3 bases, and 18 bases lay between the germline ends. CDR1 and CDR2 from the germline V gene are LNHNV and YYDKDF (reference sequence). This CDR3 is built from 17 residues. Only CD45RO-negative cells positively selected for CCR7 counted as naive CD8 cells, so terminally differentiated effector memory CD45RA+ cells were excluded. Study outcomes and limitations: Among non-shared clonotypes, generation probabilities were lower than among those shared by all four donors. Rarefaction revealed incomplete sorted-subset sequencing despite large depth. Among donors, sharing of clonotypes was expected to be affected by sequencing depth. Around 5.4% of naive CD4 clonotypes were common to a handful of donors.

TCRdb keeps only in-frame clones here, not all; method: immunoSEQ multiplex PCR. The profile covers roughly 2,000,000 clones, with 93% appearing a single time and less than 2% taken by the ten largest. This sequence was found in a man aged 18 to 30 in good health. Some clones in this sample may be carry-over from other donors' samples. This chain connects TRBV15 to TRBJ2-7; D may be TRBD2 (5 bases). The sample was naive CD8+ T cells from PBMCs. The CDR3, as DNA: TGTGCCACCAGCAGAGATAATCCCGGGATAGAACACTACGAGCAGTACTTC. As protein: CATSRDNPGIEHYEQYF.